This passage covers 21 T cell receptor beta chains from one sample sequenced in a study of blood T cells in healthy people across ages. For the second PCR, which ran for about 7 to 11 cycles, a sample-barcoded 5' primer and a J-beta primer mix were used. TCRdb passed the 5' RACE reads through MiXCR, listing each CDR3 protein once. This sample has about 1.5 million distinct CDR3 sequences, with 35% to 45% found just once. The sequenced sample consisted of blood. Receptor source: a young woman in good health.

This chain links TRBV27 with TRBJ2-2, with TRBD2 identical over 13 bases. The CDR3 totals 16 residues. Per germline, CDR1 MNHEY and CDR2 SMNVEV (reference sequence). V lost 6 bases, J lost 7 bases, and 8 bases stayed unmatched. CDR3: CASSILAGGLGGELFF. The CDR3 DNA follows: TGTGCCAGCAGCATACTAGCGGGGGGGCTTGGCGGGGAGCTGTTTTTT.

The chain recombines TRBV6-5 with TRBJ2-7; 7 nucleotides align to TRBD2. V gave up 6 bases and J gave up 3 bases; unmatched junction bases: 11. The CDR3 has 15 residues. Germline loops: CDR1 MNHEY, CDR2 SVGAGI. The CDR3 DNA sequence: TGTGCCAGCAGCCCCTTCCGTGGGGGGGACTACGAGCAGTACTTC. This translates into CASSPFRGGDYEQYF.

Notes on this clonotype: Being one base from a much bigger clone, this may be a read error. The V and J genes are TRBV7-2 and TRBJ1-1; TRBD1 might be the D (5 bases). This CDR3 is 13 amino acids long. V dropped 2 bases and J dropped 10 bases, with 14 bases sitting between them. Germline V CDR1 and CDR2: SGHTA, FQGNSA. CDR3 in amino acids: CASSLTGTSVAFF. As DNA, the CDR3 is TGTGCCAGCAGCTTAACAGGAACCAGTGTAGCTTTCTTT. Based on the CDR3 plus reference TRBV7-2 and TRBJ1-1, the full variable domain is GAGVSQSPSNKVTEKGKDVELRCDPISGHTALYWYRQSLGQGLEFLIYFQGNSAPDKSGLPSDRFSAERTGGSVSTLTIQRTQQEDSAVYLCASSLTGTSVAFFGQGTRLTVV.

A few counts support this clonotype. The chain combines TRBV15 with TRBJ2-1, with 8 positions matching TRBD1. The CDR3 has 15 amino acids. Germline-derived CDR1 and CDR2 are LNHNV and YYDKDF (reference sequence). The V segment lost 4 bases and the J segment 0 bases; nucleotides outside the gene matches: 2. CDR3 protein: CATSTGTGSYNEQFF. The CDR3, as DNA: TGTGCCACCAGCACCGGGACAGGCTCCTACAATGAGCAGTTCTTC. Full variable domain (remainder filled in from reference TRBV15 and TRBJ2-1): DAMVIQNPRYQVTQFGKPVTLSCSQTLNHNVMYWYQQKSSQAPKLLFHYYDKDFNNEADTPDNFQSRRPNTSFCFLDIRSPGLGDTAMYLCATSTGTGSYNEQFFGPGTRLTVL.

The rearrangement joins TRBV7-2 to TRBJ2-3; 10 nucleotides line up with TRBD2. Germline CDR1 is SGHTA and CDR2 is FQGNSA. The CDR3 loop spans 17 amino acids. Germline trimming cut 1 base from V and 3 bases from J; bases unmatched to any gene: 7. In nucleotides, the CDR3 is TGTGCCAGCAGCTTAGGGATAGCGGGGGGTATAACAGATACGCAGTATTTT. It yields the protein CASSLGIAGGITDTQYF.

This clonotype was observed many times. The CDR3 is CASSVQGAYGYTF. Written as DNA, the CDR3 is TGTGCCAGCAGTGTACAGGGGGCTTATGGCTACACCTTC. The chain is built from TRBV25-1 and TRBJ1-2; 9 positions match TRBD1. There are 13 residues in the CDR3. The V and J ends lost 4 bases and 5 bases, in that order; junction bases with no gene match: 2. Germline V gives CDR1 MGHDK, CDR2 SYGVNS.

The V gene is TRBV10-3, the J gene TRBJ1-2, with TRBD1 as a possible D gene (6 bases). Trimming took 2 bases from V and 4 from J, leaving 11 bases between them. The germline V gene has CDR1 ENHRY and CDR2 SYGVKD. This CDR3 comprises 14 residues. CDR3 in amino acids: CAISEGQLAYGYTF. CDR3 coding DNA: TGTGCCATCAGTGAGGGACAGCTAGCCTATGGCTACACCTTC.

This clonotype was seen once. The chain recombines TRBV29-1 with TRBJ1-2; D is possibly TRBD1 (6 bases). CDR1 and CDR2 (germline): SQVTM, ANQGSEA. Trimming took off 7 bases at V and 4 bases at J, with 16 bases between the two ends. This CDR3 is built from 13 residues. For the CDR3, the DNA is TGCAGCGGGTGGGCTACAGGGAGCTATGGCTACACCTTC. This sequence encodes CSGWATGSYGYTF. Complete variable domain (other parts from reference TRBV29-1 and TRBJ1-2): SAVISQKPSRDICQRGTSLTIQCQVDSQVTMMFWYRQQPGQSLTLIATANQGSEATYESGFVIDKFPISRPNLTFSTLTVSNMSPEDSSIYLCSGWATGSYGYTFGSGTRLTVV.

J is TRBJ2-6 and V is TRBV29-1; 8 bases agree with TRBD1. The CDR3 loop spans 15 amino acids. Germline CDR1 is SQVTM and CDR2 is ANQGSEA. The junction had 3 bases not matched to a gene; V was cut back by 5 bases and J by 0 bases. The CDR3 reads CSVTGGSSGANVLTF. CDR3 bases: TGCAGCGTTACAGGGGGTAGCTCTGGGGCCAACGTCCTGACTTTC. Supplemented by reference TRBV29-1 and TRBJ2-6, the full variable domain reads SAVISQKPSRDICQRGTSLTIQCQVDSQVTMMFWYRQQPGQSLTLIATANQGSEATYESGFVIDKFPISRPNLTFSTLTVSNMSPEDSSIYLCSVTGGSSGANVLTFGAGSRLTVL.

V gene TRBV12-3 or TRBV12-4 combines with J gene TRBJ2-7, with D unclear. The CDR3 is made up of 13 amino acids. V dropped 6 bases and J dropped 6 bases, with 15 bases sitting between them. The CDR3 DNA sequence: TGTGCCAGCAGCCCTCCGAGCGCAGGCGAGCAGTACTTC. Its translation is CASSPPSAGEQYF.

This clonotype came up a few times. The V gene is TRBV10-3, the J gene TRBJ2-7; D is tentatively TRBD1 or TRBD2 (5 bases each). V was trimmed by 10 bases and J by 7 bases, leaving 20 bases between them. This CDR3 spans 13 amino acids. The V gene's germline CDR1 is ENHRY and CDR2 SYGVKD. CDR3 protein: CATSALGTREQYF. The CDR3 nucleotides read TGTGCCACCTCTGCTTTGGGGACCAGGGAGCAGTACTTC.

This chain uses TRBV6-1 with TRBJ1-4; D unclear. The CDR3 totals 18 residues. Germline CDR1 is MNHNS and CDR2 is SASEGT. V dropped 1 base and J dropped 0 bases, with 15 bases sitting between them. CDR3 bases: TGTGCCAGCAGTGAAGAGAAAAACAGAATTGCAACTAATGAAAAACTGTTTTTT. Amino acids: CASSEEKNRIATNEKLFF.

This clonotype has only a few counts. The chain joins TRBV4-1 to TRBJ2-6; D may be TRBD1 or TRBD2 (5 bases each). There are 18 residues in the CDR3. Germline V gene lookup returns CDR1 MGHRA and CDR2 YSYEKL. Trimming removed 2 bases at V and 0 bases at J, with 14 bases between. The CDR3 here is CASSQPGRSSSGANVLTF. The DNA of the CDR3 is TGCGCCAGCAGCCAACCGGGACGTTCGAGCTCTGGGGCCAACGTCCTGACTTTC.

CDR3 protein: CSAREKLAEFYNEQFF. CDR3 DNA: TGCAGTGCTAGGGAGAAACTAGCGGAATTTTACAATGAGCAGTTCTTC. This chain joins TRBV20-1 and TRBJ2-1; 8 positions agree with TRBD2. The V segment lost 3 bases and the J segment 4 bases; nucleotides outside the gene matches: 11. This CDR3 contains 16 residues. From germline, CDR1 is DFQATT and CDR2 SNEGSKA (reference sequence).

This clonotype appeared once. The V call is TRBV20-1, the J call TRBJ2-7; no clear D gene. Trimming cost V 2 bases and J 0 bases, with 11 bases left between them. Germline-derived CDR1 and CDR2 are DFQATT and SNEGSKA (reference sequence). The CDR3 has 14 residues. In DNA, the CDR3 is TGCAGTGCTAGAAAGGCAGGTCTCTCCTACGAGCAGTACTTC. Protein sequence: CSARKAGLSYEQYF.

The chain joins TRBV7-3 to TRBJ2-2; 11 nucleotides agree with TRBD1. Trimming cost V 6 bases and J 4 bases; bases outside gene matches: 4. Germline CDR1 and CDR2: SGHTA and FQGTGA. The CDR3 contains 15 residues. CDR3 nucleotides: TGTGCCAGCAGAACCGGGACAGGGGGCACCGGGGAGCTGTTTTTT. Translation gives CASRTGTGGTGELFF.

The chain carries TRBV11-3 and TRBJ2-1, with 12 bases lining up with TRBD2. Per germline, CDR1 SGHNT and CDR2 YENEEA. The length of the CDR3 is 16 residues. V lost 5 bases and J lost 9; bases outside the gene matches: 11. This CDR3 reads CASSPRTSGKGGEQFF. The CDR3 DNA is TGTGCCAGCAGCCCGCGGACTAGCGGGAAAGGAGGTGAGCAGTTCTTC.

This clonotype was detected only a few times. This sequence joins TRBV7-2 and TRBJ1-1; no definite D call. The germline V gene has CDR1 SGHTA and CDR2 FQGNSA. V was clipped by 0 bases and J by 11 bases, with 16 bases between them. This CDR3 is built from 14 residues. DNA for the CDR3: TGTGCCAGCAGCTTAGCAGACACTCTTGGAATGGCTTTCTTT. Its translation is CASSLADTLGMAFF.

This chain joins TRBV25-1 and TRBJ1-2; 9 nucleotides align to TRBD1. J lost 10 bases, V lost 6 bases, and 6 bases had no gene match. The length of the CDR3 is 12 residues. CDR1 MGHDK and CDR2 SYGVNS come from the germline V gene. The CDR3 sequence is CASSEQGADYTF. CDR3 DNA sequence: TGTGCCAGCAGCGAACAGGGGGCTGACTACACCTTC.

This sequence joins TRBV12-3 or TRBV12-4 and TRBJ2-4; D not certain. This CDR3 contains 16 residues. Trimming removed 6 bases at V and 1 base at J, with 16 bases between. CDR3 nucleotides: TGTGCCAGCAGACCCACGAGACCGGCGGCCAAAAACATTCAGTACTTC. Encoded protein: CASRPTRPAAKNIQYF.

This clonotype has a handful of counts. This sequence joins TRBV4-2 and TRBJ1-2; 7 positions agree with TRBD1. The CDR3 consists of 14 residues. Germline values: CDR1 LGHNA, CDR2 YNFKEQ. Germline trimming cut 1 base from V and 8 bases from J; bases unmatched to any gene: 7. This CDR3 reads CASSQGGTEGGYTF. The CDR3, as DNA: TGTGCCAGCAGCCAAGGAGGGACAGAGGGGGGCTACACCTTC.